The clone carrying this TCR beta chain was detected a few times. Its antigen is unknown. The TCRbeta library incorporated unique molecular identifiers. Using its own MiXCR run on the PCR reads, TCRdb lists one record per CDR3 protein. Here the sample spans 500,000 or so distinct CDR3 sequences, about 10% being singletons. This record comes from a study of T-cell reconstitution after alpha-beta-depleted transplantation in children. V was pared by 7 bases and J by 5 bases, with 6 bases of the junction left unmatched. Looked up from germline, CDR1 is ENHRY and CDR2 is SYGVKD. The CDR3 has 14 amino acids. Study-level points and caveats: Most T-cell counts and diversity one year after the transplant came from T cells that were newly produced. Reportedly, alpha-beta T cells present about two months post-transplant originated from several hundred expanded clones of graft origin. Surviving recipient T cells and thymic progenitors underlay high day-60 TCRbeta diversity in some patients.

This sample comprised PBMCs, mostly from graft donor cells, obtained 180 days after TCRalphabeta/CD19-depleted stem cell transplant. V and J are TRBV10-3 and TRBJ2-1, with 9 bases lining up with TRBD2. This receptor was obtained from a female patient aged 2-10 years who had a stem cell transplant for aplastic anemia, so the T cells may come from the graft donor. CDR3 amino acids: CAIKAGGLDNEQFF. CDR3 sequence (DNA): TGTGCCATCAAGGCGGGAGGGCTCGACAATGAGCAGTTCTTC.